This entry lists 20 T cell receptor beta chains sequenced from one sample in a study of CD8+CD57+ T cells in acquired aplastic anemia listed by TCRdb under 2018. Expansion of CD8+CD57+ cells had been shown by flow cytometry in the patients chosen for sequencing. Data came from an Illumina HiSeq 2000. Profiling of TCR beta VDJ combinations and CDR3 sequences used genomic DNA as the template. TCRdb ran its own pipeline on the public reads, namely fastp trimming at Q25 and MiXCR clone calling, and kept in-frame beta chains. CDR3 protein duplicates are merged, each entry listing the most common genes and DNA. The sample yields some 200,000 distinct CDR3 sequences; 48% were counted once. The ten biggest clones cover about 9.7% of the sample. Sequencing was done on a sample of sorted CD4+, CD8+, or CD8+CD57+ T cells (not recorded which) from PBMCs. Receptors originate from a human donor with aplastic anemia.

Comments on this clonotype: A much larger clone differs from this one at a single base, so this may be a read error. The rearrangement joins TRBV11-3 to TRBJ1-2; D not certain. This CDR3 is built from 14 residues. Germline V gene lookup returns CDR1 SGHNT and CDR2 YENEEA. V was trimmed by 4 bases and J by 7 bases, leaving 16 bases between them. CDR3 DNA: TGTGCCAGCAGCTCTACCCTGGGGATCGGTGGCTACACCTTC. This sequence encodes CASSSTLGIGGYTF.

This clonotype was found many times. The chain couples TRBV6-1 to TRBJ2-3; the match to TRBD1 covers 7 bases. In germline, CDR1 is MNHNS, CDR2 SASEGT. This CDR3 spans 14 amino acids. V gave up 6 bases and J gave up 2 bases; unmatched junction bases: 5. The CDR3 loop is CASRPGTDTDTQYF. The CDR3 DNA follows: TGTGCCAGCAGACCCGGGACAGACACAGATACGCAGTATTTT.

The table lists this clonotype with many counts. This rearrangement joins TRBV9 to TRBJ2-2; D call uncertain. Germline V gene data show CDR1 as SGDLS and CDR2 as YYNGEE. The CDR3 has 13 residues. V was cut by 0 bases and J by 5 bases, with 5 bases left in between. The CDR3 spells CASSVEMTGELFF. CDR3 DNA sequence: TGTGCCAGCAGCGTAGAAATGACCGGGGAGCTGTTTTTT.

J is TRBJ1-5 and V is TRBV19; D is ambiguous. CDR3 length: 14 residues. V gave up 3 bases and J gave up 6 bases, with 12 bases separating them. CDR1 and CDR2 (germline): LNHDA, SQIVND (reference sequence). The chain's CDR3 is CASSMGNEAQPQHF. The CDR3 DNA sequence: TGTGCCAGTAGTATGGGAAACGAGGCTCAGCCCCAGCATTTT.

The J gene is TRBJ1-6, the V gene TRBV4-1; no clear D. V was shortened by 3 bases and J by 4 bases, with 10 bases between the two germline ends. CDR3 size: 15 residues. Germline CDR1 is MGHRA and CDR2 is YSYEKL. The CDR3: CASSQEDGYNSPLHF. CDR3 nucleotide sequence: TGCGCCAGCAGCCAGGAGGACGGGTATAATTCACCCCTCCACTTT.

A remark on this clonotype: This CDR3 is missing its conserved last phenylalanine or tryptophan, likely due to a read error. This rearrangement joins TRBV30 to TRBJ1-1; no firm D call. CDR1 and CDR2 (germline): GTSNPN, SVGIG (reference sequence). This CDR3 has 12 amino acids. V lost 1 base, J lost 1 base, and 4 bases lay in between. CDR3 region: CAWSAGNTEAFS. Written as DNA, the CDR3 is TGTGCCTGGAGTGCAGGGAACACTGAAGCTTTCTCT.

The CDR3 bases are TGTGCCTGGAGTCCAGGGGTAGGCAATCAGCCCCAGCATTTT. The encoded protein is CAWSPGVGNQPQHF. The chain carries TRBV30 and TRBJ1-5; possibly TRBD1 for D (6 bases). In germline, CDR1 is GTSNPN, CDR2 SVGIG (reference sequence). This CDR3 spans 14 amino acids. The V end lost 2 bases, the J end lost 2 bases, and 10 bases lay between the germline ends.

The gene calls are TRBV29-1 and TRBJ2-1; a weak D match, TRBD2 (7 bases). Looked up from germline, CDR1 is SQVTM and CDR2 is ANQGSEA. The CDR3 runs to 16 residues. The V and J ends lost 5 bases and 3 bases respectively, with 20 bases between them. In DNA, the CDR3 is TGCAGCGTTAAATGGGAGGGGGGGGAATTCTACAATGAGCAGTTCTTC. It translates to CSVKWEGGEFYNEQFF.

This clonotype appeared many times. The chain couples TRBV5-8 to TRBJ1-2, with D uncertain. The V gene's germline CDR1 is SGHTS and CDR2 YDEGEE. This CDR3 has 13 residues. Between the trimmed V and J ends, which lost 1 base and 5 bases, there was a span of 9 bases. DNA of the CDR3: TGTGCCAGCAGCTTGCCCGGAACATATGGCTACACCTTC. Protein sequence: CASSLPGTYGYTF.

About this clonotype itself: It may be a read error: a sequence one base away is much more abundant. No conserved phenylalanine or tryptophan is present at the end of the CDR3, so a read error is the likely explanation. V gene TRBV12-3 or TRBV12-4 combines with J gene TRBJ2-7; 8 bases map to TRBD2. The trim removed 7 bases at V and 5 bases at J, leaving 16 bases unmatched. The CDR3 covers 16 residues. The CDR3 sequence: CASTNRRASGHNEQYL. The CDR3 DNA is TGTGCCAGCACCAACAGGCGGGCTAGCGGGCACAACGAGCAGTACCTC.

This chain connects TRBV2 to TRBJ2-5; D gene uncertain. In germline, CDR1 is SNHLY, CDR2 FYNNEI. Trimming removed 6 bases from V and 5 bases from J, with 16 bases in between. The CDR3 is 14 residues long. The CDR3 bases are TGTGCCAGCAGCTTGGTTGGGCCAGCGGAGACCCAGTACTTC. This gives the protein CASSLVGPAETQYF.

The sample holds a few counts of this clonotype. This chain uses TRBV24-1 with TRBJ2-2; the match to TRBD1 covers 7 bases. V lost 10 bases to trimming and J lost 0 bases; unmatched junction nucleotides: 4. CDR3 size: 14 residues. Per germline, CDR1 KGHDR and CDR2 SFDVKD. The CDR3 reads CATNDRANTGELFF. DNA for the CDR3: TGTGCCACTAACGACAGGGCGAACACCGGGGAGCTGTTTTTT.

CDR3 region: CASSPLTPDTQYF. CDR3 DNA sequence: TGTGCCAGCTCACCCTTGACCCCAGATACGCAGTATTTT. The V gene is TRBV18, the J gene TRBJ2-3, with D hard to call. This CDR3 is built from 13 residues. The germline V gene has CDR1 KGHSH and CDR2 LQKENI. Trimming took 3 bases from V and 4 from J, leaving 8 bases between them.

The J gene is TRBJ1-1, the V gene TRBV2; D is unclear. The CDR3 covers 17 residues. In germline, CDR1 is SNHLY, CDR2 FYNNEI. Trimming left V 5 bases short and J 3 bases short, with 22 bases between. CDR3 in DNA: TGTGCCAGCAGTCGGACTATAAAGGGCCCGAGAGACACTGAAGCTTTCTTT. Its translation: CASSRTIKGPRDTEAFF.

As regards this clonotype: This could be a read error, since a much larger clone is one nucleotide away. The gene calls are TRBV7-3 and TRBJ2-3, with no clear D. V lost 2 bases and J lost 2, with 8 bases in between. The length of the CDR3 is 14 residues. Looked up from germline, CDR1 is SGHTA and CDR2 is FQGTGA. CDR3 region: CASSLAKTTDTQYF. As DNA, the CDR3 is TGTGCCAGCAGCTTAGCAAAGACCACAGATACGCAGTATTTT. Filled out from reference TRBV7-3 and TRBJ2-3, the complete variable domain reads GAGVSQTPSNKVTEKGKYVELRCDPISGHTALYWYRQSLGQGPEFLIYFQGTGAADDSGLPNDRFFAVRPEGSVSTLKIQRTERGDSAVYLCASSLAKTTDTQYFGPGTRLTVL.

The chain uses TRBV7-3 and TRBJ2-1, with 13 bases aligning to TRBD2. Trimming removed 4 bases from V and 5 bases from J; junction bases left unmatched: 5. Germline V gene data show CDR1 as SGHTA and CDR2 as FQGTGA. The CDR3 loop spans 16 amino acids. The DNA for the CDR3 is TGTGCCAGCAGCTCGAGACTAGCGGGAGGTAACAATGAGCAGTTCTTC. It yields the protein CASSSRLAGGNNEQFF.

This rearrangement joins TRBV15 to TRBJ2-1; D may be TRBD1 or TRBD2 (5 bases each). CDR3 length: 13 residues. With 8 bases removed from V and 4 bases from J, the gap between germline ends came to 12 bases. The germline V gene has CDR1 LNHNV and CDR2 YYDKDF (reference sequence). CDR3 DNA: TGTGCCACCCGAAGTGGGGGATACAATGAGCAGTTCTTC. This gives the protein CATRSGGYNEQFF.

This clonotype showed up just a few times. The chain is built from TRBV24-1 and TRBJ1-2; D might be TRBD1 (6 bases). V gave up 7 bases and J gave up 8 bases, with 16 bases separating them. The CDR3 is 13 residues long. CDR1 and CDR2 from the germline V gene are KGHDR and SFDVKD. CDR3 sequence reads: CATSSLRGGGYTF. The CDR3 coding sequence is TGTGCCACCAGCTCACTCAGGGGCGGAGGCTACACCTTC.

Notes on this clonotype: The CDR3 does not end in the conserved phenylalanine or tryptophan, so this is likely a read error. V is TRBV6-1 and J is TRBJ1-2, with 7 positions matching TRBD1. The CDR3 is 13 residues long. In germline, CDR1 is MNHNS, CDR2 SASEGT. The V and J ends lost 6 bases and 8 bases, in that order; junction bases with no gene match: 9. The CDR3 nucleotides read TGTGCCAGCAGCGCCCTCACAGGGGTCGGCTACACCTCC. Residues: CASSALTGVGYTS.

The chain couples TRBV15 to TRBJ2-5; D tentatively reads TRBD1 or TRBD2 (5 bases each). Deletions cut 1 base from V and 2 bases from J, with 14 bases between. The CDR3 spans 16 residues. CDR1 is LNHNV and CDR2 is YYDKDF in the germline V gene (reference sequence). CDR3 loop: CATSRGRGDGQETQYF. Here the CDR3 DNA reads TGTGCCACCAGCAGAGGTCGAGGGGACGGACAAGAGACCCAGTACTTC.